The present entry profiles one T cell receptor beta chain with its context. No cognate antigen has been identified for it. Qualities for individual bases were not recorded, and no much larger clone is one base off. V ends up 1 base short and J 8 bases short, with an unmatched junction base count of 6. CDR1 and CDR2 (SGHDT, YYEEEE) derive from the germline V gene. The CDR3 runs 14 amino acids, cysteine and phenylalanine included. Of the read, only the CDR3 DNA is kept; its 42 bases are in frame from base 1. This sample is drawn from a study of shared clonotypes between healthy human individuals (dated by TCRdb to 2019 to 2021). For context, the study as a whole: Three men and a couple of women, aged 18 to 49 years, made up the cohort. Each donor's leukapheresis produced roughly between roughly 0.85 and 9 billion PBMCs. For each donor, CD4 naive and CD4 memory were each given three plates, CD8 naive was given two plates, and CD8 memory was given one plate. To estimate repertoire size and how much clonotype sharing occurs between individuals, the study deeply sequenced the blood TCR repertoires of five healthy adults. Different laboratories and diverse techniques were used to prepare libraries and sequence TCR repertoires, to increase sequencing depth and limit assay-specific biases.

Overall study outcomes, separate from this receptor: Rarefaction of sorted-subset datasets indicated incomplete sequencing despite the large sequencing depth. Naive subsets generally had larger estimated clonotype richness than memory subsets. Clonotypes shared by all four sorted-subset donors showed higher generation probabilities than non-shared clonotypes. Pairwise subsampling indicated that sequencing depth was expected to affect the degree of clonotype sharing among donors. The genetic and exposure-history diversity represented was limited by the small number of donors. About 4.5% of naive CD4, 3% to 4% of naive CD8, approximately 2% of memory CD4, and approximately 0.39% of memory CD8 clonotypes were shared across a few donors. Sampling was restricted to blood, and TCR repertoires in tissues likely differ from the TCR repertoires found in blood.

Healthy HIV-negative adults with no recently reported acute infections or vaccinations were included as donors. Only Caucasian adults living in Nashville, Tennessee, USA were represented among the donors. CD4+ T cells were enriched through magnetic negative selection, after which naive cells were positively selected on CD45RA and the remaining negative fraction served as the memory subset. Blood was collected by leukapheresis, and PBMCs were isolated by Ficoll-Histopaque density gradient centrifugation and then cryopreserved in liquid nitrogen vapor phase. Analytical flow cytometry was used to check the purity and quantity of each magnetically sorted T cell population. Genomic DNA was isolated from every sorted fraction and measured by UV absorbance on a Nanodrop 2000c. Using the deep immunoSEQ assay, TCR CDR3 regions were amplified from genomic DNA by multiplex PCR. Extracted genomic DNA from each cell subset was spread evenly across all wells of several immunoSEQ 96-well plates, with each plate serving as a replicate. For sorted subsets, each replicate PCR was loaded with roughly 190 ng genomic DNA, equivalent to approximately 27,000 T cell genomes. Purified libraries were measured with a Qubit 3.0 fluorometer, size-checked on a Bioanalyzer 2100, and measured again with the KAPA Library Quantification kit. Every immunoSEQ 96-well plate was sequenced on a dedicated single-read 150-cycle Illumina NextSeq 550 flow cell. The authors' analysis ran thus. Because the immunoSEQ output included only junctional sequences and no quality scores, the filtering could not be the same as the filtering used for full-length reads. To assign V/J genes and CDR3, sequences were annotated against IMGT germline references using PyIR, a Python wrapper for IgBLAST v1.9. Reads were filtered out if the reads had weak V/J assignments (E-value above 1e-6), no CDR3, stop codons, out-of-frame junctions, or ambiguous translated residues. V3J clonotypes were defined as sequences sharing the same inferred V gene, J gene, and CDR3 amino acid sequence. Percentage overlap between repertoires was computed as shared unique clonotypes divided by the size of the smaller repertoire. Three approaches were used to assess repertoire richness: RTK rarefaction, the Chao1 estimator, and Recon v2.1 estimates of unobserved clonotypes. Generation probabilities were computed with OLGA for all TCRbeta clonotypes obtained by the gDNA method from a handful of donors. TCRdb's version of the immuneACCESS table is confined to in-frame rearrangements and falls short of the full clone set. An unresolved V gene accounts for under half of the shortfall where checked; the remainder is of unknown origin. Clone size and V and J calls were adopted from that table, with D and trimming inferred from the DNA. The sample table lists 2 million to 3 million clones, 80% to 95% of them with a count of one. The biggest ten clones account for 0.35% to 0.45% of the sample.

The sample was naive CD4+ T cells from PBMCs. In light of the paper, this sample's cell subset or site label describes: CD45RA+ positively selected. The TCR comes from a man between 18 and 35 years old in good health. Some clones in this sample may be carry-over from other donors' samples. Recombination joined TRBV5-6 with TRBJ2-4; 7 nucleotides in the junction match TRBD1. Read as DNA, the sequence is TGTGCCAGCAGCTTGCAGGGGGTCGGGGACATTCAGTACTTC. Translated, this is CASSLQGVGDIQYF.